These 21 T cell receptor beta chains share one sample of origin, sequenced in a study of T cell responses to AZD1222 COVID-19 vaccine. Clones were sequenced by immunoSEQ multiplex PCR, and TCRdb holds only the in-frame ones, with some missing. Of approximately 44,000 clones in the sample, around 82% were seen once. The sequencing here drew on peripheral blood, taken on day 0 of AZD1222 vaccination. The source is an adult in good health.

This clone was seen a single time. This CDR3 is CASSNYMDTQYF. The CDR3 DNA reads as TGTGCCAGTAGTAACTACATGGATACGCAGTATTTT. The gene calls are TRBV19 and TRBJ2-3, with no clear D. The CDR3 is 12 residues long. In germline, CDR1 is LNHDA, CDR2 SQIVND (reference sequence). The V end was cut by 4 bases, the J end by 6 bases, with 8 bases between.

The chain recombines TRBV14 with TRBJ2-5, with D perhaps given as TRBD1 or TRBD2 (5 bases each). CDR3 length: 16 residues. The germline gives CDR1 SGHDN, CDR2 FVKESK. V was clipped by 4 bases and J by 0 bases, with 15 bases between them. Here the CDR3 reads CASSRLRDAYQETQYF. The CDR3 coding sequence is TGTGCCAGCAGCCGCCTCCGGGACGCTTACCAAGAGACCCAGTACTTC.

This chain uses TRBV6-6 with TRBJ1-3, with D possibly matching TRBD1 (5 bases). CDR3 length equals 16 residues. The germline CDR1 and CDR2 sequences are MNHNY and SVGAGI (reference sequence). Trimming left V 6 bases short and J 0 bases short, with 15 bases between. The CDR3 sequence: CASRGGDGLSGNTIYF. CDR3 bases: TGTGCCAGCAGGGGGGGGGACGGACTCTCTGGAAACACCATATATTTT.

The rearrangement joins TRBV11-3 to TRBJ2-1; 7 nucleotides line up with TRBD2. The CDR3 sequence is 14 residues long. V lost 3 bases and J lost 12; bases outside the gene matches: 11. The V gene's germline CDR1 is SGHNT and CDR2 YENEEA. CDR3 sequence: CASSLGRTRWGQFF. The CDR3 DNA reads as TGTGCCAGCAGCTTGGGGAGGACTAGATGGGGGCAGTTCTTC. The whole variable domain, remainder taken from reference TRBV11-3 and TRBJ2-1, is EAGVVQSPRYKIIEKKQPVAFWCNPISGHNTLYWYLQNLGQGPELLIRYENEEAVDDSQLPKDRFSAERLKGVDSTLKIQPAELGDSAVYLCASSLGRTRWGQFFGPGTRLTVL.

This rearrangement joins TRBV29-1 to TRBJ1-1; possible D gene TRBD1, 5 bases. This CDR3 region has 13 residues. The germline V gene encodes CDR1 SQVTM and CDR2 ANQGSEA. V shed 5 bases and J shed 1 base, with 11 bases lying between them. The CDR3 DNA reads TGCAGCGTTCAAAATGGGGGGAACACTGAAGCTTTCTTT. Its protein is CSVQNGGNTEAFF.

The chain joins TRBV4-3 to TRBJ1-4, with D possibly being TRBD1 (5 bases). CDR3 length: 14 amino acids. Trimming cost V 0 bases and J 7 bases, with 9 bases left between them. Per germline, CDR1 LGHNA and CDR2 YSLEER. The CDR3 protein is CASSQDQGSEKLFF. DNA for the CDR3: TGCGCCAGCAGCCAAGACCAGGGAAGTGAAAAACTGTTTTTT.

This sequence joins TRBV19 and TRBJ2-7; D not resolved. There are 14 residues in the CDR3. Per the germline V gene, CDR1 is LNHDA and CDR2 is SQIVND (reference sequence). V lost 3 bases and J 7 bases, leaving 16 bases between the germline ends. In nucleotides, the CDR3 is TGTGCCAGTAGTATTTGGCCGGACCCTAGGGAGCAGTACTTC. This codes for CASSIWPDPREQYF.

This clone was seen a single time. The chain uses TRBV28 and TRBJ1-5; D may be TRBD1 (6 bases). CDR1 and CDR2 (germline): MDHEN, SYDVKM. The CDR3 loop spans 15 amino acids. The V end was cut by 6 bases, the J end by 2 bases, with 14 bases between. The CDR3 DNA reads as TGTGCCAGCAGACAACAGGGAATTGGCAATCAGCCCCAGCATTTT. It yields the protein CASRQQGIGNQPQHF.

V gene TRBV5-4 combines with J gene TRBJ1-2, with D perhaps matching TRBD1 (6 bases). The V gene's germline CDR1 is SGHNT and CDR2 YYREEE (reference sequence). The CDR3 loop spans 14 amino acids. Trimming stripped 0 bases from V and 7 bases from J, with 13 bases between. The CDR3 bases are TGTGCCAGCAGCTTGGAGTCAGGGGAAGGTGGCTACACCTTC. The encoded protein is CASSLESGEGGYTF.

V is TRBV6-2 or TRBV6-3 and J is TRBJ2-5; 7 bases agree with TRBD2. V was pared by 0 bases and J by 7 bases, with 5 bases of the junction left unmatched. This CDR3 is built from 14 residues. Germline CDR1 and CDR2: MNHEY and SVGEGT. The DNA for the CDR3 is TGTGCCAGCAGTTACTCGGGGTCGGGAGGGACCCAGTACTTC. Its protein is CASSYSGSGGTQYF.

CDR3 protein: CASSPPGPRGTYEQYF. The CDR3, as DNA: TGTGCCAGCAGCCCTCCCGGTCCAAGGGGAACCTACGAGCAGTACTTC. The gene calls are TRBV7-9 and TRBJ2-7, with D possibly being TRBD1 (5 bases). The CDR3 consists of 16 residues. Germline assignment: CDR1 SEHNR and CDR2 FQNEAQ (reference sequence). Trimming removed 5 bases at V and 2 bases at J, with 19 bases between. Supplemented by reference TRBV7-9 and TRBJ2-7, the full variable domain reads DTGVSQNPRHKITKRGQNVTFRCDPISEHNRLYWYRQTLGQGPEFLTYFQNEAQLEKSRLLSDRFSAERPKGSFSTLEIQRTEQGDSAMYLCASSPPGPRGTYEQYFGPGTRLTVT.

The rearrangement joins TRBV5-1 to TRBJ1-5, with TRBD1 identical over 8 bases. Germline V gives CDR1 SGHRS, CDR2 YFSETQ. This CDR3 spans 15 amino acids. With 0 bases clipped from V and 3 bases from J, the junction kept 2 bases outside the gene matches. The CDR3 loop reads CASSLETGDNQPQHF. The CDR3 DNA follows: TGCGCCAGCAGCTTGGAGACAGGGGACAATCAGCCCCAGCATTTT.

This clone has only one observation. J is TRBJ1-5 and V is TRBV18, with TRBD1 matching 10 bases. The CDR3 is made up of 15 amino acids. Germline loops: CDR1 KGHSH, CDR2 LQKENI. V was pared by 4 bases and J by 7 bases, with 7 bases of the junction left unmatched. CDR3 residues: CASSLAGTGDQPQHF. Written as DNA, the CDR3 is TGTGCCAGCTCACTTGCCGGGACAGGGGACCAGCCCCAGCATTTT.

The V gene is TRBV19, the J gene TRBJ2-1; the match to TRBD2 covers 12 bases. The ends lost 9 bases at V and 4 bases at J; junction bases unmatched: 7. The germline V gene encodes CDR1 LNHDA and CDR2 SQIVND (reference sequence). The CDR3 is made up of 15 amino acids. In DNA form, the CDR3 reads TGTGCCAGCTCCAGGACTAGCGGGGTATACAATGAGCAGTTCTTC. It specifies CASSRTSGVYNEQFF.

The rearrangement uses TRBV18 and TRBJ1-1; no clear D. V was clipped by 3 bases and J by 0 bases, with 14 bases between them. The V gene's germline CDR1 is KGHSH and CDR2 LQKENI. The CDR3 is 16 amino acids. CDR3 loop: CASSPTTGLMNTEAFF. The DNA of the CDR3 is TGTGCCAGCTCACCCACGACGGGGTTGATGAACACTGAAGCTTTCTTT.

V usage is TRBV10-3 and J usage is TRBJ2-1; no clear D. V gave up 5 bases and J gave up 5 bases, with 7 bases separating them. The CDR3 spans 12 residues. Per germline, CDR1 ENHRY and CDR2 SYGVKD. The CDR3 is CAISSRDNEQFF. The CDR3 region has the DNA TGTGCCATCAGTAGTAGGGACAATGAGCAGTTCTTC.

This chain joins TRBV7-8 and TRBJ2-1; weak D call: TRBD2 (6 bases). Trimming shortened V by 0 bases and J by 6 bases, and 9 bases separated the two germline ends. From germline, CDR1 is SGHVS and CDR2 FQNEAQ. The CDR3 is 14 residues long. CDR3 sequence reads: CASSLALGGNEQFF. The CDR3 nucleotides are TGTGCCAGCAGCTTAGCGCTGGGGGGCAATGAGCAGTTCTTC.

V usage is TRBV6-5 and J usage is TRBJ2-7; TRBD2 matches 9 bases. V gave up 6 bases and J gave up 3 bases; unmatched junction bases: 6. The germline gives CDR1 MNHEY, CDR2 SVGAGI. The CDR3 sequence is 14 residues long. CDR3 in DNA: TGTGCCAGCAGCCTGTTAGCGGGGGACTACGAGCAGTACTTC. Translated, it gives CASSLLAGDYEQYF.

The chain links TRBV5-5 to TRBJ1-5; D might be TRBD1 (6 bases). CDR1 and CDR2 (germline): SGHKS, YYEKEE (reference sequence). V lost 4 bases and J 0 bases, leaving 11 bases between the germline ends. The CDR3 extends over 15 amino acids. The DNA for the CDR3 is TGTGCCAGCAGCAGGGGGGGGTATAGCAATCAGCCCCAGCATTTT. It translates to CASSRGGYSNQPQHF.

Of note for this clone: One junction end does not reproduce the germline sequence, and a read error may be involved. Here the CDR3 reads CASSPSWGIDAGELFF. In DNA, the CDR3 is TGTGCTAGCAGCCCGAGCTGGGGGATTGACGCCGGGGAGCTGTTTTTT. This chain links TRBV7-7 with TRBJ2-2, with D tentatively TRBD1 or TRBD2 (5 bases each). The CDR3 length is 16 residues. Germline CDR1 is SSHAT and CDR2 is FNYEAQ (reference sequence).

CDR3 in amino acids: CASSQVEGVTEQFF. Here the CDR3 DNA reads TGCGCCAGCAGCCAAGTCGAGGGCGTCACGGAGCAGTTCTTC. This chain links TRBV4-3 with TRBJ2-1; tentative D call: TRBD2 (5 bases). Germline lookup yields CDR1 LGHNA and CDR2 YSLEER. The CDR3 is made up of 14 amino acids. The ends were cut back, 1 base at V and 10 bases at J, with 14 bases in the middle.